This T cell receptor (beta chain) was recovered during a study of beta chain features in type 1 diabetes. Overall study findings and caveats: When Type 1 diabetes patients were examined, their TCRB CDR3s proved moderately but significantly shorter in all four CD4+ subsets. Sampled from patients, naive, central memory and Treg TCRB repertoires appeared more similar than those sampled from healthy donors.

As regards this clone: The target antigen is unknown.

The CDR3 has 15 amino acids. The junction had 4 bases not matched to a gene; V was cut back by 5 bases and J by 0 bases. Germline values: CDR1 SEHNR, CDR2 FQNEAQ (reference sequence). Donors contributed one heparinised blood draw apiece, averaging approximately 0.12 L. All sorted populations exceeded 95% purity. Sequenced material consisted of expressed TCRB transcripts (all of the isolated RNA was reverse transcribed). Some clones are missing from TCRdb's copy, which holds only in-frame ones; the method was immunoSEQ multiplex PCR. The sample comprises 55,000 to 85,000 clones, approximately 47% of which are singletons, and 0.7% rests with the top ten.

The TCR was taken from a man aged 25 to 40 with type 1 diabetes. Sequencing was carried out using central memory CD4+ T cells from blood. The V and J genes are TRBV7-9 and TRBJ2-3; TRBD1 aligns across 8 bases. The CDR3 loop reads CASSPGQASTDTQYF. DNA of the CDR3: TGTGCCAGCAGCCCGGGACAGGCAAGCACAGATACGCAGTATTTT.